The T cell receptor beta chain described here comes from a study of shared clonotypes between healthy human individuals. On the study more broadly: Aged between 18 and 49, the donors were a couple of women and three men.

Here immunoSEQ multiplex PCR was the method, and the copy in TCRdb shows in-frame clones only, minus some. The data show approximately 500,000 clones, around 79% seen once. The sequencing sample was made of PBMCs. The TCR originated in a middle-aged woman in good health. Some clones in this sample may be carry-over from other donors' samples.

The CDR3, as DNA: TGCGCCAGCAGCTTGCTACAGGGCTGGAACACTGAAGCTTTCTTT. It translates to CASSLLQGWNTEAFF. This chain uses TRBV5-1 with TRBJ1-1, with a possible D match to TRBD1 (6 bases). The germline V and J ends were trimmed by 1 base and 1 base, with 11 bases remaining between them. CDR1 is SGHRS and CDR2 is YFSETQ in the germline V gene. The CDR3 loop spans 15 amino acids.